This T cell receptor (beta chain) was captured in a study of cytomegalovirus exposure and HLA in healthy donors. Study-level results: According to a later analysis, donors in an Asian-associated ancestry cluster reportedly had fewer N-insertions than the roughly 670-donor mean. In a later analysis, TCR beta V- and J-gene trimming showed a link to a missense DCLRE1C variant. Information on immune exposure was restricted to one variable (CMV serostatus). Reportedly, cytomegalovirus status was diagnosed with high sensitivity and specificity.

PCR employed 60 Vbeta and 13 Jbeta primers. This table comes from immunoSEQ multiplex PCR, and its TCRdb copy is limited to in-frame clones, with some not included. The top ten clones hold roughly 2% of a sample with approximately 260,000 clones, 70% to 90% of them seen once. Points on this clone: Its matching antigen is unknown.

Germline V lookup: CDR1 LNHDA, CDR2 SQIVND (reference sequence). There are 15 residues in the CDR3. V dropped 7 bases and J dropped 0; count of bases not matched to a gene: 8. The specimen was PBMCs. The TCR was taken from a woman between 35 and 50 years old in good health and CMV-seropositive. The chain uses TRBV19 and TRBJ1-1; 7 nucleotides match TRBD1. The DNA for the CDR3 is TGTGCCAGTATCCCGGGACAGAGGATGAACACTGAAGCTTTCTTT. Encoded protein: CASIPGQRMNTEAFF.